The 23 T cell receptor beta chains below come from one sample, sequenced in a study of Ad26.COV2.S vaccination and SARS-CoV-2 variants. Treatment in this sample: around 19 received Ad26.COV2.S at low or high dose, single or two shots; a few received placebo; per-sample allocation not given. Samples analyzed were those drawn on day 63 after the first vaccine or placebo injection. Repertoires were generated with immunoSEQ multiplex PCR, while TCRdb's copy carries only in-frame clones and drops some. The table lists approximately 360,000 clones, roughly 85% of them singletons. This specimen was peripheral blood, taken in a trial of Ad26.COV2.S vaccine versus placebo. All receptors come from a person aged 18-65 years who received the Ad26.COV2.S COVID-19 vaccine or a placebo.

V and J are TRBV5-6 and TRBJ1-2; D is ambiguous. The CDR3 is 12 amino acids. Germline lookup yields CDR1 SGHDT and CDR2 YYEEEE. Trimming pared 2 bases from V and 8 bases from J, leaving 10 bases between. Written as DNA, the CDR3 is TGTGCCAGCAGCTTTCAGGAGGTCGGCTACACCTTC. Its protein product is CASSFQEVGYTF.

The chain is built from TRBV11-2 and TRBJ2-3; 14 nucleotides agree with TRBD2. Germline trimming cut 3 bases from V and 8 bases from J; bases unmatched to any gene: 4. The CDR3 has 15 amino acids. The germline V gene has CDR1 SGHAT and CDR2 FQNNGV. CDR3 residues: CASSFLTSGRGTQYF. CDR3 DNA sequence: TGTGCCAGCAGCTTCCTGACTAGCGGGAGGGGTACGCAGTATTTT.

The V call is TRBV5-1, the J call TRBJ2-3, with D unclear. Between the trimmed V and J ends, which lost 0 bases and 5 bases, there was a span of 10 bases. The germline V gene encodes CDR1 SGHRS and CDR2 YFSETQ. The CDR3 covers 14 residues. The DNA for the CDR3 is TGCGCCAGCAGCTTGGTTCCCCACGGAGATACGCAGTATTTT. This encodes CASSLVPHGDTQYF.

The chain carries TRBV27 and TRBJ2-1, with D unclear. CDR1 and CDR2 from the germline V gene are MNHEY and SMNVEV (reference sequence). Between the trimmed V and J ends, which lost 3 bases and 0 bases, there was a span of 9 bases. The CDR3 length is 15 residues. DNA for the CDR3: TGTGCCAGCAGTTTTCGATTTAGCTCCTACAATGAGCAGTTCTTC. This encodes CASSFRFSSYNEQFF.

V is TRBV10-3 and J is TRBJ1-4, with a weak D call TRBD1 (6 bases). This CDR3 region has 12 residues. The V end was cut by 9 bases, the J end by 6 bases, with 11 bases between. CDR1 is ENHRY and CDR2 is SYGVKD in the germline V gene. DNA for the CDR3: TGTGCCATAGGGGGACTTGATGAAAAACTGTTTTTT. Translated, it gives CAIGGLDEKLFF.

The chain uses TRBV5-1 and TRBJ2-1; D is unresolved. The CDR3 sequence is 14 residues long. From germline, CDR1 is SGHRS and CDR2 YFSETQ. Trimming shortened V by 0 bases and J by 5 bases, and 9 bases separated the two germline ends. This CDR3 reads CASSLVPTHNEQFF. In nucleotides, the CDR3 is TGCGCCAGCAGCTTGGTCCCCACCCACAATGAGCAGTTCTTC.

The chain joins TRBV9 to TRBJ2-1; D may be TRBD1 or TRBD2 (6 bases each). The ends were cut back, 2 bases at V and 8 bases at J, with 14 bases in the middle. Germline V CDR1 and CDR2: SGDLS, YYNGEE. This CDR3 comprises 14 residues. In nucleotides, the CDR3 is TGTGCCAGCAGCGTGGGGGGCGCGGGTTATGAGCAGTTCTTC. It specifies CASSVGGAGYEQFF.

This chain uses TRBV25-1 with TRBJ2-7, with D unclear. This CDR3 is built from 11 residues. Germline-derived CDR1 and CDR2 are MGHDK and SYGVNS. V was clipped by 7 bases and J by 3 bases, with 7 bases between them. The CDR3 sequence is CASTPHYEQYF. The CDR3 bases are TGTGCCAGCACCCCCCACTACGAGCAGTACTTC.

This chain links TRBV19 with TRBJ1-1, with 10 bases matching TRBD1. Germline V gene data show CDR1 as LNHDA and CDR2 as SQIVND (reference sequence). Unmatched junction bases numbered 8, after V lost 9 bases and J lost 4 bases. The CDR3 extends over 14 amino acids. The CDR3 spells CASVPGTGVTEAFF. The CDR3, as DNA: TGTGCCAGCGTCCCCGGGACAGGGGTCACTGAAGCTTTCTTT.

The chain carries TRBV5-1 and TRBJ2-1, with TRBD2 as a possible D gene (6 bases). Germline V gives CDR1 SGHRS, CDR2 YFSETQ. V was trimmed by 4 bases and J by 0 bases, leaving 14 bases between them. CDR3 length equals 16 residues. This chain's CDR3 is CASSVPGGASYNEQFF. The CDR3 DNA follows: TGCGCCAGCAGCGTGCCTGGCGGGGCCTCCTACAATGAGCAGTTCTTC. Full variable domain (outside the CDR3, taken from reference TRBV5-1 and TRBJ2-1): KAGVTQTPRYLIKTRGQQVTLSCSPISGHRSVSWYQQTPGQGLQFLFEYFSETQRNKGNFPGRFSGRQFSNSRSEMNVSTLELGDSALYLCASSVPGGASYNEQFFGPGTRLTVL.

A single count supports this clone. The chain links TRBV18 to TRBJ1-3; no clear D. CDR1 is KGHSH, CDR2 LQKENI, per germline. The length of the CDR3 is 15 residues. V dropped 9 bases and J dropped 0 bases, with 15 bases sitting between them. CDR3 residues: CASQKRGSSGNTIYF. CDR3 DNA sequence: TGTGCCAGTCAAAAAAGAGGGTCCTCTGGAAACACCATATATTTT.

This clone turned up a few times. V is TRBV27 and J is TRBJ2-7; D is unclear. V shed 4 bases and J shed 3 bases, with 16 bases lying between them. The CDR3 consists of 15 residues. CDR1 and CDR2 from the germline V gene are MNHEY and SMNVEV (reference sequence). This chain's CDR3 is CASSWKRTTYYEQYF. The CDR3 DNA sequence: TGTGCCAGCAGTTGGAAAAGAACCACCTACTACGAGCAGTACTTC.

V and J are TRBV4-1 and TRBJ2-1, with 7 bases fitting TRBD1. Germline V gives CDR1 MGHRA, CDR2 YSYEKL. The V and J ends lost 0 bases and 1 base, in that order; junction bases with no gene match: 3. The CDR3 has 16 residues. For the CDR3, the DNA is TGCGCCAGCAGCCAAGATAACAGGGGTTCCTACAATGAGCAGTTCTTC. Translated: CASSQDNRGSYNEQFF.

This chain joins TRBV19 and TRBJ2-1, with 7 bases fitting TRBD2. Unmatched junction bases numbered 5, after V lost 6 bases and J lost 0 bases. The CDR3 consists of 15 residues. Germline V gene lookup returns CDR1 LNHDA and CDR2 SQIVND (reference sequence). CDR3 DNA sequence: TGTGCCAGTAGGGCGGGACTAAACTCCTACAATGAGCAGTTCTTC. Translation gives CASRAGLNSYNEQFF.

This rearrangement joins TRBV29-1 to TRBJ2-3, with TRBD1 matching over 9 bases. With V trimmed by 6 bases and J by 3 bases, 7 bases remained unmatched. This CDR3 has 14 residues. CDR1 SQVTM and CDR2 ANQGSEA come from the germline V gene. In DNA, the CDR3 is TGCAGCGTCCAAAACAGGGGGCGGACAGATACGCAGTATTTT. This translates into CSVQNRGRTDTQYF.

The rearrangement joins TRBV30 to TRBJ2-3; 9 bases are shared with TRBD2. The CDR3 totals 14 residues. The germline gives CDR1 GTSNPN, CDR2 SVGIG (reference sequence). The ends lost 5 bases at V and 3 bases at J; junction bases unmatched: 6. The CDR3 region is CAWWDAGGTDTQYF. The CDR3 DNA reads TGTGCCTGGTGGGACGCGGGAGGGACAGATACGCAGTATTTT.

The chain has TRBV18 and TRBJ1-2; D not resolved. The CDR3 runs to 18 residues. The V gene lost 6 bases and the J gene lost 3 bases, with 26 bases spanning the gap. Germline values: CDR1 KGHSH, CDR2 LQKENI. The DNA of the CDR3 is TGTGCCAGCTCCCGGGCAGGTGGCGCTCTCTTCCGGGACTATGGCTACACCTTC. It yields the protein CASSRAGGALFRDYGYTF.

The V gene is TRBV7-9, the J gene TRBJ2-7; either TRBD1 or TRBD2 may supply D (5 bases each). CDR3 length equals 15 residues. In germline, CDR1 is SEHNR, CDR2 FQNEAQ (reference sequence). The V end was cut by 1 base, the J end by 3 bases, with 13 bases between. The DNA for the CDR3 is TGTGCCAGCAGCTTAGTCGGGACCGCATACTACGAGCAGTACTTC. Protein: CASSLVGTAYYEQYF.

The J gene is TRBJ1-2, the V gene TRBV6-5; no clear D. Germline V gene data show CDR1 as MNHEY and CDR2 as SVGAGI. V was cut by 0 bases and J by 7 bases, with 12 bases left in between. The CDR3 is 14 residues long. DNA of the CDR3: TGTGCCAGCAGTTACTCGATTGGCCCCTCTGGCTACACCTTC. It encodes CASSYSIGPSGYTF.

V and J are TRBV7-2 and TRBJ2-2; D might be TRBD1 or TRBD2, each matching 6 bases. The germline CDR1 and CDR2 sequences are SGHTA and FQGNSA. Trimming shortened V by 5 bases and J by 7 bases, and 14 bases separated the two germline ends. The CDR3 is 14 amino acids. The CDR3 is CASSTIGGSGELFF. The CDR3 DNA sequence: TGTGCCAGCAGCACGATCGGGGGCAGCGGGGAGCTGTTTTTT.

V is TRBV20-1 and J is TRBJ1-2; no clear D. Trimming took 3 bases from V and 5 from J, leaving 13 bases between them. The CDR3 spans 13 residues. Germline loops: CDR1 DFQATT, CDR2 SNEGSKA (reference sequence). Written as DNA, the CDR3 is TGCAGTGCTAGTCCAGGAAAAACTTATGGCTACACCTTC. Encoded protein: CSASPGKTYGYTF.

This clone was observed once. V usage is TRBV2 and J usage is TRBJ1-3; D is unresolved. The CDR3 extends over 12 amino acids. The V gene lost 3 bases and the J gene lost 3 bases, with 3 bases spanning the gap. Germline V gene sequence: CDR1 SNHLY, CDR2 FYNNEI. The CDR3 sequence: CASSEDGNTIYF. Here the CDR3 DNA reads TGTGCCAGCAGTGAGGATGGAAACACCATATATTTT.

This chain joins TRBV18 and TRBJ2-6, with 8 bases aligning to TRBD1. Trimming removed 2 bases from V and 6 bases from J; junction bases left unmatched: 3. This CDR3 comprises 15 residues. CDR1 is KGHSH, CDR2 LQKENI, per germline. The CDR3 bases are TGTGCCAGCTCACCAGGGACAGGTACGGCCAACGTCCTGACTTTC. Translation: CASSPGTGTANVLTF. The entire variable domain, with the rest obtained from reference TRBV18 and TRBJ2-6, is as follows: NAGVMQNPRHLVRRRGQEARLRCSPMKGHSHVYWYRQLPEEGLKFMVYLQKENIIDESGMPKERFSAEFPKEGPSILRIQQVVRGDSAAYFCASSPGTGTANVLTFGAGSRLTVL.